A selection of T cell receptor beta chains follows, all from one sample in a study of shared clonotypes between healthy human individuals. Clones were sequenced by immunoSEQ multiplex PCR, and TCRdb holds only the in-frame ones, with some missing. The sample consists of almost 700,000 clones, about 90% of them appearing once. The material sequenced was naive CD8+ T cells sorted from blood. These receptors were obtained from a man aged 25-45 years in good health. The CDR3 runs from the conserved cysteine through the conserved F or W. Fields, in order: clone size, D gene, J gene, V gene, CDR3 protein, CDR3 DNA. The D gene is left open where the match is weak. Some rows mark clone size as missing; the rest say once, few, many or name a class of expanded clone.

-,-,TRBJ2-7,TRBV5-1,CASSLGGGYEQYF,TGCGCCAGCTCCCTCGGGGGAGGCTACGAGCAGTACTTC
-,TRBD1,TRBJ2-6,TRBV15,CATSREQGRANVLTF,TGTGCCACCAGCAGAGAACAGGGGAGGGCCAACGTCCTGACTTTC
few,-,TRBJ2-7,TRBV6-1,CASRSYEQYF,TGTGCCAGCAGGTCCTACGAGCAGTACTTC
-,-,TRBJ2-7,TRBV6-5,CASSLATQSLEQYF,TGTGCCAGCAGTTTGGCAACACAATCTCTCGAGCAGTACTTC
once,-,TRBJ2-3,TRBV18,CASSPQRYPPDTQYF,TGTGCCAGCTCCCCCCAGAGGTACCCCCCAGATACGCAGTATTTT
-,-,TRBJ1-2,TRBV5-4,CASSFRGGLTGIYGYTF,TGTGCCAGCAGCTTCAGGGGCGGTTTAACAGGAATATATGGCTACACCTTC
-,TRBD2,TRBJ2-3,TRBV18,CASSVTSAPDTQYF,TGTGCCAGCTCCGTGACTAGCGCCCCAGATACGCAGTATTTT
-,-,TRBJ1-2,TRBV4-1,CASSQERRANYGYTF,TGCGCCAGCAGCCAAGAACGCAGAGCTAACTATGGCTACACCTTC
-,-,TRBJ1-5,TRBV28,CASSSMQGKDQPQHF,TGTGCCAGCAGTTCTATGCAGGGAAAGGATCAGCCCCAGCATTTT
-,TRBD1,TRBJ2-7,TRBV5-1,CASTPMGTAGHEQYF,TGCGCCAGCACCCCTATGGGGACAGCCGGGCACGAGCAGTACTTC
-,TRBD1,TRBJ1-2,TRBV7-9,CASGLVGTGLSSGYTF,TGTGCCAGCGGCCTGGTCGGGACAGGGCTCTCGAGCGGCTACACCTTC
-,TRBD2,TRBJ2-5,TRBV7-9,CASSFPLAGEAETQYF,TGTGCCAGCAGCTTCCCCCTAGCGGGAGAGGCCGAGACCCAGTACTTC
-,-,TRBJ1-1,TRBV9,CASSEGEPNTEAFF,TGTGCCAGCAGCGAGGGAGAGCCGAACACTGAAGCTTTCTTT
-,TRBD2,TRBJ2-7,TRBV5-1,CASSLDLRTSGIYEQYF,TGCGCCAGCAGCTTGGACCTCCGGACTAGCGGGATCTACGAGCAGTACTTC
-,-,TRBJ2-3,TRBV10-2,CASDSAVPGRTQYF,TGCGCCAGCGACTCGGCGGTTCCAGGAAGGACGCAGTATTTT
-,TRBD2,TRBJ2-3,TRBV19,CASTWTSGRSDTQYF,TGTGCCAGTACATGGACTAGCGGGAGATCAGATACGCAGTATTTT
-,-,TRBJ2-1,TRBV19,CASSIRGSYNEQFF,TGTGCCAGTAGTATCAGGGGTTCTTACAATGAGCAGTTCTTC
-,TRBD2,TRBJ2-3,TRBV5-1,CASSLGTSGRSDTQYF,TGCGCCAGCAGCTTGGGGACTAGCGGGAGATCAGATACGCAGTATTTT
-,-,TRBJ1-5,TRBV27,CASSLSGVGRPQHF,TGTGCCAGCAGTTTGAGCGGGGTAGGGAGGCCCCAGCATTTT
-,-,TRBJ1-4,TRBV6-5,CASRALNEKLFF,TGTGCCAGCCGGGCTCTGAATGAAAAACTGTTTTTT
-,TRBD2,TRBJ2-7,TRBV7-6,CASSPSGRAYEQYF,TGTGCCAGCAGCCCTAGCGGGAGGGCTTACGAGCAGTACTTC
-,-,TRBJ2-1,TRBV6-1,CASSEWGDPYNEQFF,TGTGCCAGCAGTGAGTGGGGGGATCCCTACAATGAGCAGTTCTTC
few,-,TRBJ2-3,TRBV27,CASSLGYTDTQYF,TGTGCCAGCAGTTTGGGTTACACAGATACGCAGTATTTT
-,-,TRBJ2-1,TRBV7-9,CASSSSGGNEQFF,TGTGCCAGCAGCTCCTCAGGGGGGAATGAGCAGTTCTTC
once,-,TRBJ2-7,TRBV5-4,CASSLGQGLSYEQYF,TGTGCCAGCAGCTTGGGGCAGGGATTATCCTACGAGCAGTACTTC
-,-,TRBJ1-2,TRBV9,CASSVGSGVNYGYTF,TGTGCCAGCAGCGTAGGGTCAGGGGTAAACTATGGCTACACCTTC
-,TRBD1,TRBJ2-7,TRBV29-1,CSVEGTGETYEQYF,TGCAGCGTTGAGGGGACAGGGGAAACCTACGAGCAGTACTTC
-,TRBD1,TRBJ1-5,TRBV5-5,CASSLRLTDRENQPQHF,TGTGCCAGCAGCCTACGATTGACGGACAGGGAGAATCAGCCCCAGCATTTT
-,-,TRBJ1-2,TRBV2,CASSPLAGEVSNYGYTF,TGTGCCAGCAGTCCCCTCGCAGGGGAGGTTTCGAACTATGGCTACACCTTC
few,TRBD1,TRBJ1-2,TRBV27,CASSSLTGIYGYTF,TGTGCCAGCAGTTCCTTGACAGGGATCTATGGCTACACCTTC
-,TRBD2,TRBJ2-1,TRBV7-9,CASSPRLAGPDYNEQFF,TGTGCCAGCAGCCCACGACTAGCGGGCCCGGACTACAATGAGCAGTTCTTC
-,-,TRBJ2-3,TRBV6-6,CASSSQRVSTQYF,TGTGCCAGCTCCTCCCAGCGGGTATCTACGCAGTATTTT
-,-,TRBJ2-3,TRBV6-5,CASSYSWELFPDTQYF,TGTGCCAGCAGTTACAGCTGGGAACTCTTCCCAGATACGCAGTATTTT
once,TRBD1,TRBJ2-5,TRBV29-1,CSGNRGPETQYF,TGCAGCGGAAACAGGGGCCCAGAGACCCAGTACTTC
-,-,TRBJ2-1,TRBV7-9,CASSLGGTHNEQFF,TGTGCCAGCAGCTTAGGAGGGACCCACAATGAGCAGTTCTTC
-,-,TRBJ2-7,TRBV6-1,CASSEPAGVYEQYF,TGTGCCAGCAGTGAGCCAGCAGGGGTCTACGAGCAGTACTTC
-,-,TRBJ2-5,TRBV7-9,CASSLLLRETQYF,TGTGCCAGTTCTCTTCTCCTTCGCGAGACCCAGTACTTC
once,TRBD2,TRBJ2-1,TRBV6-6,CASALAGEQFF,TGTGCCAGCGCATTAGCGGGAGAACAGTTCTTC
-,-,TRBJ2-7,TRBV7-2,CASTPLGRGSYEQYF,TGTGCCAGCACCCCACTGGGCAGGGGTTCCTACGAGCAGTACTTC
-,-,TRBJ2-7,TRBV27,CASSGVASESSYEQYF,TGTGCCAGCAGTGGAGTGGCTAGCGAAAGCTCCTACGAGCAGTACTTC
-,TRBD1,TRBJ2-7,TRBV11-2,CASSNTGEVSYEQYF,TGTGCCAGCAGCAATACAGGGGAAGTCTCCTACGAGCAGTACTTC
once,-,TRBJ1-1,TRBV7-6,CASSKDPGSSTEAFF,TGTGCCAGCAGCAAAGACCCGGGGTCATCCACTGAAGCTTTCTTT
-,TRBD2,TRBJ2-7,TRBV7-2,CASSSLWEGTLDYEQYF,TGTGCCAGCAGCTCATTATGGGAGGGGACCTTAGACTACGAGCAGTACTTC
-,-,TRBJ2-1,TRBV4-3,CASSQYDQGYNEQFF,TGCGCCAGCAGCCAGTATGATCAGGGCTACAATGAGCAGTTCTTC
-,TRBD1,TRBJ2-7,TRBV6-9,CASSSGQGYEQYF,TGTGCCAGCAGTTCCGGACAGGGGTACGAGCAGTACTTC
-,TRBD2,TRBJ2-3,TRBV9,CASSPWTSGRANTQYF,TGTGCCAGCAGCCCCTGGACTAGCGGGAGGGCCAATACGCAGTATTTT
few,-,TRBJ1-5,TRBV5-1,CASSWTSNQPQHF,TGCGCCAGCAGCTGGACTAGCAATCAGCCCCAGCATTTT
-,-,TRBJ2-7,TRBV10-3,CAISLRADEQYF,TGTGCCATCAGCCTACGAGCCGACGAGCAGTACTTC
-,-,TRBJ1-3,TRBV5-6,CASSFKGYGNTIYF,TGTGCCAGCAGCTTCAAGGGTTACGGAAACACCATATATTTT
-,-,TRBJ2-1,TRBV14,CASSQERGSYNEQFF,TGTGCCAGCAGCCAAGAAAGGGGCTCCTACAATGAGCAGTTCTTC
few,-,TRBJ2-3,TRBV7-8,CASSLVGNPTDTQYF,TGTGCCAGCAGCTTAGTGGGGAATCCTACAGATACGCAGTATTTT
-,-,TRBJ1-4,TRBV7-6,CASSLGRPSSNEKLFF,TGTGCCAGCAGCTTAGGGAGGCCATCCTCTAATGAAAAACTGTTTTTT
-,TRBD1,TRBJ2-1,TRBV27,CASSLGTGYNEQFF,TGTGCCAGCAGTTTGGGGACAGGGTACAATGAGCAGTTCTTC